The present entry profiles one TCR beta chain with its context. Its antigen is not known. This CDR3 spans 16 amino acids. V was cut by 4 bases and J by 3 bases, with 20 bases left in between. Germline assignment: CDR1 SGHDT and CDR2 YYEEEE. These data come from a study of STAT5B mutations in CD4+ large granular lymphocyte leukemia. Study results and limitations: Higher CD4+ than CD8+ T-LGLL clonality might reflect small sample size.

Sequenced by immunoSEQ multiplex PCR; TCRdb stores in-frame clones only, minus some. The sample has about 33,000 clones, around 74% seen once; the top ten hold roughly 0.29%. The genes are TRBV5-6 and TRBJ2-7; a possible D gene is TRBD1 (6 bases). The specimen sequenced was CD4+ T cells from blood buffy coats. The TCR originated in a human donor in good health. In DNA form, the CDR3 reads TGTGCCAGCAGCGGCGGCCCTACAGGGATCGGCTACGAGCAGTACTTC. Its protein product is CASSGGPTGIGYEQYF. Full variable domain (missing parts from reference TRBV5-6 and TRBJ2-7): DAGVTQSPTHLIKTRGQQVTLRCSPKSGHDTVSWYQQALGQGPQFIFQYYEEEERQRGNFPDRFSGHQFPNYSSELNVNALLLGDSALYLCASSGGPTGIGYEQYFGPGTRLTVT.